The source of this TCR beta chain is a study of blood T cell repertoires in COVID-19. The overall study: T cells, B-cell-depleted T cells, or PBMCs supplied cDNA or gDNA.

The junction had 3 bases not matched to a gene; V was cut back by 3 bases and J by 0 bases. The CDR3 extends over 14 amino acids. Germline CDR1 SGHRS, CDR2 YFSETQ. Study processing details: Amplification of reference gene primers was used by the study to estimate nucleated cell counts. Clones were sequenced by immunoSEQ multiplex PCR, and TCRdb holds only the in-frame ones, with some missing. The V and J calls and clone size were taken over from that table, and D and trimming were inferred from the DNA. This repertoire shows some 240,000 clones, roughly 85% found once; its top ten account for around 6.3%. Participant ages covered about 18 to 100 years across around 22 US areas. No more than 2 weeks before study entry, exposed participants had met a case of COVID-19.

The chain recombines TRBV5-1 with TRBJ2-7, with 7 bases fitting TRBD1. This sequence was found in a woman in her forties or fifties who had been exposed to COVID-19. Material for sequencing was PBMCs or T cells enriched from blood (not recorded which). DNA of the CDR3: TGCGCCAGCAGCTCCCAGGGGGTCTCCTACGAGCAGTACTTC. Translated, it gives CASSSQGVSYEQYF. The variable domain in full, with the rest retrieved from reference TRBV5-1 and TRBJ2-7, is KAGVTQTPRYLIKTRGQQVTLSCSPISGHRSVSWYQQTPGQGLQFLFEYFSETQRNKGNFPGRFSGRQFSNSRSEMNVSTLELGDSALYLCASSSQGVSYEQYFGPGTRLTVT.